This T cell receptor beta chain came from a study of CD8+ T cells in alopecia areata. Study findings and constraints: The study found higher clonality in lesional than normal scalp, especially in alopecia totalis/universalis.

Details on this clone: What it binds is unknown.

Investigators isolated RNA and reverse transcribed it into cDNA to act as the sequencing template. Data came from immunoSEQ multiplex PCR; TCRdb stores just in-frame clones and leaves some out. The sample contains about 180,000 clones, approximately 62% of which appear only once. Germline CDR1 reads SQVTM; CDR2 reads ANQGSEA. The V end lost 7 bases, the J end lost 0 bases, and 12 bases lay between the germline ends. This CDR3 spans 13 amino acids. The receptor comes from a human donor with alopecia areata. The chain is built from TRBV29-1 and TRBJ1-1, with D possibly matching TRBD1 (6 bases). Sample: CD4+ T cells sorted from blood, taken at week 0. CDR3 sequence: CSATTGLNTEAFF. Written as DNA, the CDR3 is TGCAGCGCTACGACAGGACTGAACACTGAAGCTTTCTTT.